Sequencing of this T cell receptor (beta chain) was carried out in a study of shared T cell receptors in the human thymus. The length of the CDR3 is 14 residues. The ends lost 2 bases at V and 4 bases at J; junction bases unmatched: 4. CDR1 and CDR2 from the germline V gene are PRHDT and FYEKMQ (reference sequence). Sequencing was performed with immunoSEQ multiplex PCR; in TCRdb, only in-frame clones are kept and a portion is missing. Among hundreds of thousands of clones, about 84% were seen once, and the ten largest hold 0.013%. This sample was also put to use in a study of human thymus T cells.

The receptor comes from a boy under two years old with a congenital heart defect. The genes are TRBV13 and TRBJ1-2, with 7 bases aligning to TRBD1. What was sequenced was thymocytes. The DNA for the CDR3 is TGTGCCAGCAGCTTATACAGGGGTGGCTATGGCTACACCTTC. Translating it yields CASSLYRGGYGYTF.